This T cell receptor beta chain comes out of a study of blood T cell repertoires in COVID-19. Overall study: The analysed material was cDNA or gDNA that came from T cells, B-cell-depleted T cells, or PBMCs.

The Seattle patients joined while their infection was active and were tracked longitudinally afterward. Germline CDR1 and CDR2: LGHNT and FRNRAP. The CDR3 is 24 amino acids. The ends were cut back, 2 bases at V and 0 bases at J, with 38 bases in the middle. In the source study's methods: Reference gene primer amplification gave nucleated cell count estimates. Generated by immunoSEQ multiplex PCR, the TCRdb table keeps only in-frame clones and is missing some. Clone size and V and J calls were adopted from that table, with D and trimming inferred from the DNA. The sample consists of roughly 320,000 clones, 80% to 90% of them appearing once.

The TCR originated in a woman aged 45-60 years with COVID-19, enrolled during active disease. Material: peripheral blood. The chain joins TRBV12-5 to TRBJ2-7; tentative D call: TRBD2 (6 bases). CDR3 amino acids: CASGLPSPPGRGEGMGRSSYEQYF. The CDR3 nucleotides read TGTGCTAGTGGTTTGCCCAGTCCCCCCGGCCGCGGGGAAGGGATGGGGCGAAGCTCCTACGAGCAGTACTTC.